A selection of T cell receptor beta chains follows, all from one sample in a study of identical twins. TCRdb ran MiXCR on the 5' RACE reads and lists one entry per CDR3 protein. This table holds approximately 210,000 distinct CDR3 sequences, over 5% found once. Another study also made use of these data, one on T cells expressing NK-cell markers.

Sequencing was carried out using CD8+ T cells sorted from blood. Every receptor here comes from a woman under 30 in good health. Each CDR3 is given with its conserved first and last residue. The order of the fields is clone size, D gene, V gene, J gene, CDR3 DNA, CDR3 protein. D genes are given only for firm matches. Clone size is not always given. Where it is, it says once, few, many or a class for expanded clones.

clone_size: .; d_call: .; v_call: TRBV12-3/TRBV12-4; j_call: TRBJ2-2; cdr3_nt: TGTGCCAGCGGGCACGGCGGGGAGCTGTTTTTT; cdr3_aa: CASGHGGELFF
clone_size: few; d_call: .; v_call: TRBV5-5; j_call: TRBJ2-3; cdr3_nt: TGTGCCAGCAGCTTGTCTCCCTCCTCCACAGATACGCAGTATTTT; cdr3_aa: CASSLSPSSTDTQYF
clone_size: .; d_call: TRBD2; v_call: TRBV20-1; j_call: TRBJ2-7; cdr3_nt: TGCAGTGCTAGAGAAATAGCGGGGGCGGCCTACGAGCAGTACTTC; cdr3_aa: CSAREIAGAAYEQYF
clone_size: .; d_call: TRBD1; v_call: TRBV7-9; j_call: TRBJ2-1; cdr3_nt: TGTGCCAGCAGCTACGACAGGGCCAATGAGCAGTTCTTC; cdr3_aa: CASSYDRANEQFF
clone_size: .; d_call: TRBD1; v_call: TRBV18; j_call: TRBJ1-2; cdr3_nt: TGTGCCAGCTCACCGGGTTCGGGACAGGGTAACTATGGCTACACCTTC; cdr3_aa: CASSPGSGQGNYGYTF
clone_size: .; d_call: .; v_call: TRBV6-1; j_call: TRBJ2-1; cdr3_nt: TGTGCCAGCACCCGAGGGGGGGGTAAGGATGAGCAGTTCTTC; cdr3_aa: CASTRGGGKDEQFF
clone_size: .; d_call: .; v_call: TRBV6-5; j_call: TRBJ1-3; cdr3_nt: TGTGCCAGCACAGGGACTGGAAACACCATATATTTT; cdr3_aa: CASTGTGNTIYF
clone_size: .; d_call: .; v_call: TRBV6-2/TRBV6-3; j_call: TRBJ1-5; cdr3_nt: TGTGCCAGCAGTTACTCGAGAAGGGGGAGCAATCAGCCCCAGCATTTT; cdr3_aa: CASSYSRRGSNQPQHF
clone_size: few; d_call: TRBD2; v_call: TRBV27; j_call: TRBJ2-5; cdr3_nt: TGTGCCAGCAGTGTTCCCGGGACTACCGAGACCCAGTACTTC; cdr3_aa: CASSVPGTTETQYF
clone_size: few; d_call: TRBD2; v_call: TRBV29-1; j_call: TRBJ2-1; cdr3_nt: TGCAGCGTTGGCGGAGCGGGGGGCCAGTCCTACAATGAGCAGTTCTTC; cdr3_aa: CSVGGAGGQSYNEQFF
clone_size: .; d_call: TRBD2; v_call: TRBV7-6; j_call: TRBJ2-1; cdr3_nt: TGTGCCAGCAGCTTGACCGGGACTAGTGGCAATGAGCAGTTCTTC; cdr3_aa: CASSLTGTSGNEQFF
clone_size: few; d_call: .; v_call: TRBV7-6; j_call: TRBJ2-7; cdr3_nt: TGTGCCAGCAGCTTACTGGTAGAGACCAGCGAGCAGTACTTC; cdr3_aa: CASSLLVETSEQYF
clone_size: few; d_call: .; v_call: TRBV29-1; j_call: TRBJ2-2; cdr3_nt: TGCAGCGTCCCCGACCCCGCAACCGGGGAGCTGTTTTTT; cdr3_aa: CSVPDPATGELFF
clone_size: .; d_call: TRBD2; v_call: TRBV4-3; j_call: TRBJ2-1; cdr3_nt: TGCGCCAGCAGCCAAGAAGGTTCTCTAGCGGCTTCCTACAATGAGCAGTTCTTC; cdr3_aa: CASSQEGSLAASYNEQFF
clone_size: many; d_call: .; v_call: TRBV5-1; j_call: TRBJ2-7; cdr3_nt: TGCGCCAGCAGCGGCTCAGACGGAGCCTACGAGCAGTACTTC; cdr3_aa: CASSGSDGAYEQYF
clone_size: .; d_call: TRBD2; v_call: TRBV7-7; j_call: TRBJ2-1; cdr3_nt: TGTGCTAGCAGCGCCGGGACTAGCGTCAATGAGCAGTTCTTC; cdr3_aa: CASSAGTSVNEQFF
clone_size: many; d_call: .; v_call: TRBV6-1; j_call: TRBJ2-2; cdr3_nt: TGTGCCAGCGTGGCGTATGTCACCGGGGAGCTGTTTTTT; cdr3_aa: CASVAYVTGELFF
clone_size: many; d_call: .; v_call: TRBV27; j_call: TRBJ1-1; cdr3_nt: TGTGCCAGCGAGGACGGGCAATTCAAGGCTTTCTTT; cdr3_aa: CASEDGQFKAFF
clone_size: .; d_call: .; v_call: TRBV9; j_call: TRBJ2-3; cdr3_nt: TGTGCCAGCAGCGCGGGCCCGGGCGGAGGGGATACATCTAGCACAGATACGCAGTATTTT; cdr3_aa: CASSAGPGGGDTSSTDTQYF
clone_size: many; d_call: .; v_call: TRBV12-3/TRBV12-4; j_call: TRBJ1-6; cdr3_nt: TGTGCCAGCAGTCCCACTGGTAATTCACCCCTCCACTTT; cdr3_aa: CASSPTGNSPLHF
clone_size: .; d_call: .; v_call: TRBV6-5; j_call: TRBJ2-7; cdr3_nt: TGTGCCAGCAGTTACTCTCGGGGCCCCTACGAGCAGTACTTC; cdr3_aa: CASSYSRGPYEQYF
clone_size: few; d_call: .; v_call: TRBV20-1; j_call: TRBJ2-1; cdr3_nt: TGCAGTGCTACCTCCGGAGGAACTAGCCAAGACCGACCCCTACATTACAATGAGCAGTTCTTC; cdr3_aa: CSATSGGTSQDRPLHYNEQFF
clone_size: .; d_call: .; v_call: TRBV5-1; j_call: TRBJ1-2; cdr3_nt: TGCGCCAGCAGCTTGGAACAGGACTATGGCTACACCTTC; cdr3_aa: CASSLEQDYGYTF
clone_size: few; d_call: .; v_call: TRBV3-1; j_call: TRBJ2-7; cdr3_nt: TGTGCCAGCAGCCAACTTACCAAGGACGAGCAGTACTTC; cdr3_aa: CASSQLTKDEQYF
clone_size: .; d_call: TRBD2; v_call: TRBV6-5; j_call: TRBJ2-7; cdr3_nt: TGTGCCAGCAGTTACTCGACTAGCGGGAGCGGGTACGAGCAGTACTTC; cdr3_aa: CASSYSTSGSGYEQYF
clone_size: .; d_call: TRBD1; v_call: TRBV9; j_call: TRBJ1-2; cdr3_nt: TGTGCCAGCAGCGTTTGGACAGGGGGGACCTATGGCTACACCTTC; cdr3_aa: CASSVWTGGTYGYTF
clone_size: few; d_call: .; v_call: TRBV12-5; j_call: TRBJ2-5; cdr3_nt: TGTGCTAGTGGTTTGGCCATGTATGGCGGGCAAGAGACCCAGTACTTC; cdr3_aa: CASGLAMYGGQETQYF
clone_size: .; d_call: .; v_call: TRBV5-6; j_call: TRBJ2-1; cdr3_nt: TGTGCCAGCAGCTTGGGGACCTTAGTCAATGAGCAGTTCTTC; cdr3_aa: CASSLGTLVNEQFF
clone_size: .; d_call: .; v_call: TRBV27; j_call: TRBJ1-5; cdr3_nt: TGTGCCAGCAGTTTAACGACACTTAGCAATCAGCCCCAGCATTTT; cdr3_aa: CASSLTTLSNQPQHF
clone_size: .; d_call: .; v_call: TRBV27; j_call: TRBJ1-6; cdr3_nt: TGTGCCAGCAGTTTATGGGGACTTAATTCACCCCTCCACTTT; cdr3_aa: CASSLWGLNSPLHF
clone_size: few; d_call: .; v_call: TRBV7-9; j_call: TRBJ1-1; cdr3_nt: TGTGCCAGCAGCCCGTCCTTTACAGGGAACACTGAAGCTTTCTTT; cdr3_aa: CASSPSFTGNTEAFF
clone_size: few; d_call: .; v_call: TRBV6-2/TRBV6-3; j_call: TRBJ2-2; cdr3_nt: TGTGCCAGCAGTTCCACCCCGCGGGAGCTGTTTTTT; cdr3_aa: CASSSTPRELFF
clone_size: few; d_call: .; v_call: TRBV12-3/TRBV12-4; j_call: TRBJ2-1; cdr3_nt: TGTGCCAGCAGACGGGCGGGACCGAACAATGAGCAGTTCTTC; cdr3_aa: CASRRAGPNNEQFF
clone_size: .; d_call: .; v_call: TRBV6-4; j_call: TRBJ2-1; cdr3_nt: TGTGCCAGCAGTGAGGGCCTGGGCAGCGAGGAGCAGTTCTTC; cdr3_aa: CASSEGLGSEEQFF
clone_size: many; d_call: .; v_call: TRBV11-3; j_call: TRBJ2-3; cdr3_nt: TGTGCCAGCACCCCATCAGGCGCGCTCAGCACAGATACGCAGTATTTT; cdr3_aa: CASTPSGALSTDTQYF
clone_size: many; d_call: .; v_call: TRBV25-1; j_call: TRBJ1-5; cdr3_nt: TGTGCCAGCAGTGAGACTACTGACCTGGGGCCCCAGCATTTT; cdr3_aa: CASSETTDLGPQHF
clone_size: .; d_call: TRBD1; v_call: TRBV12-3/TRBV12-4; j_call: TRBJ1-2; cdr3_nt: TGTGCCAGCAGCACAGGGGGGGTTAACTATGGCTACACCTTC; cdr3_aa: CASSTGGVNYGYTF
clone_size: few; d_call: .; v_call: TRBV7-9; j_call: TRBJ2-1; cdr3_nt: TGTGCCAGCAGCTTAGCGGACGGAAATGAGCAGTTCTTC; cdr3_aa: CASSLADGNEQFF
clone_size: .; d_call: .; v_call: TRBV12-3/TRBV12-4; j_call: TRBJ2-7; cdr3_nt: TGTGCCAGCAGTTTCGGGAGTCCCGAGCAGTACTTC; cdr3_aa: CASSFGSPEQYF
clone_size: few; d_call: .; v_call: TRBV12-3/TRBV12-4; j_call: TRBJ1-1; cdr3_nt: TGTGCCAGCAGCCCCTGGGTCAGGGAACGAGCTTTCTTT; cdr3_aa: CASSPWVRERAFF
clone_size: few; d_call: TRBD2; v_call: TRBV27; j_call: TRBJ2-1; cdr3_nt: TGTGCCAGCAGTTTATTGGGCGGGAGTGGGAATGAGCAGTTCTTC; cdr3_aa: CASSLLGGSGNEQFF
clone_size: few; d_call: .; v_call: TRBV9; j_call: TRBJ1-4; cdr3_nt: TGTGCCAGCAGCGTATCCAAAACCTTGACCGGGGGAAAACTGTTTTTT; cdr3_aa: CASSVSKTLTGGKLFF
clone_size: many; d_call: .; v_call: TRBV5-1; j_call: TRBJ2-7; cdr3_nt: TGCGCCAGCAGCCTGGGACCGATAACATACGAGCAGTACTTC; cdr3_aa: CASSLGPITYEQYF
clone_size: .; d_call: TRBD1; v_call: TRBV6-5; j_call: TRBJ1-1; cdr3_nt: TGTGCCAGCAGTTACACCGACAGGGGCTGGACTGAAGCTTTCTTT; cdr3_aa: CASSYTDRGWTEAFF
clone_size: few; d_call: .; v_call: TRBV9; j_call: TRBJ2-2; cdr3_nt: TGTGCCAGCAGCTTCGGGAAAAACACCGGGGAGCTGTTTTTT; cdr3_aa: CASSFGKNTGELFF
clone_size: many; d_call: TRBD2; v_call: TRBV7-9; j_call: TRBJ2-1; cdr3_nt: TGTGCCAGCAGCTCCGCTAGCGGGAGCGATGAGCAGTTCTTC; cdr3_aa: CASSSASGSDEQFF
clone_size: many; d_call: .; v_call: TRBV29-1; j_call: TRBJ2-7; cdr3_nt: TGCAGCGTTGAAAAAAAGGGGAGACAAACCTACGAGCAGTACTTC; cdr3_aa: CSVEKKGRQTYEQYF
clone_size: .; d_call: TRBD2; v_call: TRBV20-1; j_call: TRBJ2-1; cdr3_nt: TGCAGTGCTAGAAGGGGGCTAGCGGGGGCTAGCTCCTACAATGAGCAGTTCTTC; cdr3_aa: CSARRGLAGASSYNEQFF
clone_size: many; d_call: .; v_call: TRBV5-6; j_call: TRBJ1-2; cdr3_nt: TGTGCCAGCAGCTTGGGGGGCGACTATGGCTACACCTTC; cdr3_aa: CASSLGGDYGYTF
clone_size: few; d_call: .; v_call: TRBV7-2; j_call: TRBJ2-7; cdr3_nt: TGTGCCAGCAGCCACCCAGGACAGTCCTACGAGCAGTACTTC; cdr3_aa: CASSHPGQSYEQYF
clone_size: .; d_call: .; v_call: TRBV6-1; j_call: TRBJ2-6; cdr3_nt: TGTGCCAGCAGTGAAGAAAAGCACCCCTACCTGTCTGGGGCCAACGTCCTGACTTTC; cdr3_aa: CASSEEKHPYLSGANVLTF
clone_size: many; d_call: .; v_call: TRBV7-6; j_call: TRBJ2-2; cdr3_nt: TGTGCCAGCAGCAACGCCGGGGAGCTGTTTTTT; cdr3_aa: CASSNAGELFF
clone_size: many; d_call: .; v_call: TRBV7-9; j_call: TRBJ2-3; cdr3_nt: TGTGCCAGCAGCTCGTTATCGGGGGATACGCAGTATTTT; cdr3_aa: CASSSLSGDTQYF
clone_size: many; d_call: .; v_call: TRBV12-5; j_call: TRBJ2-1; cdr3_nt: TGTGCTAGTGGTTTGGTAGAGGTCAGGGGGTTCTTC; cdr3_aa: CASGLVEVRGFF
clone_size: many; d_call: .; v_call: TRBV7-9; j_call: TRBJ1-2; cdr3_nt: TGTGCCAGCAGCCCCGTATCCGCTGGCGGGGACAAGGTCGGCTACACCTTC; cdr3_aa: CASSPVSAGGDKVGYTF
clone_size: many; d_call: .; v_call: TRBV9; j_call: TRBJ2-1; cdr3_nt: TGTGCCAGCAGCGTAGCGGACTCCTACAATGAGCAGTTCTTC; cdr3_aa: CASSVADSYNEQFF
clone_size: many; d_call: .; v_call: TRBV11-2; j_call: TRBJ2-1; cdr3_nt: TGTGCCAGCAGCTTAGAAGCGGTTTACAATGAGCAGTTCTTC; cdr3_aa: CASSLEAVYNEQFF
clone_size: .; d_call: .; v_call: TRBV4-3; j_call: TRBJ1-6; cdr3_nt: TGCGCCAGCAGCCAAGAGGCAGGGCCAACCTATAATTCACCCCTCCACTTT; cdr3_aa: CASSQEAGPTYNSPLHF
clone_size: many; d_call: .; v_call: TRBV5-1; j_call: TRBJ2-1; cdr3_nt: TGCGCCAGCAGCTTGGTTGACAATGAGCAGTTCTTC; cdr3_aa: CASSLVDNEQFF
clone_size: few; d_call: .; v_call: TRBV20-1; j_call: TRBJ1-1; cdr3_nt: TGCAGTGCTAGGCGTTGGGCACCTATGAACACTGAAGCTTTCTTT; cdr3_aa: CSARRWAPMNTEAFF